Listed here are 23 T cell receptor beta chains from one sample, sequenced in a study of monozygotic twins with inflammatory bowel disease. TCRdb reanalyzed the 5' RACE reads and collapses them to one entry per CDR3 protein, without DNA. The listing records around 370,000 distinct CDR3 sequences. Specimen: blood. The receptors were sampled from a human donor with ulcerative colitis or Crohn's disease, or a healthy co-twin of an affected twin (not recorded which).

J is TRBJ1-5 and V is TRBV3-1; TCRdb returns TRBD1, unconfirmable since there is no DNA. The germline gives CDR1 LGHDT, CDR2 YNNKEL (reference sequence). The CDR3 is 17 amino acids. The CDR3 here is CASSPGQGRRGNQPQHF.

V usage is TRBV4-3 and J usage is TRBJ2-7. The CDR3 loop spans 18 amino acids. Germline CDR1 and CDR2: LGHNA and YSLEER. This CDR3 reads CASSQDPDTRMSDYEQYF.

The chain uses TRBV5-1 and TRBJ2-5; TCRdb returns TRBD2, unconfirmable since there is no DNA. The CDR3 spans 20 residues. The germline gives CDR1 SGHRS, CDR2 YFSETQ. CDR3 loop: CASSTSLGLAGALTQETQYF.

The chain has TRBV6-6 and TRBJ1-2; lacking DNA, the TRBD1 call made by TCRdb goes unchecked. The CDR3 consists of 14 residues. The germline gives CDR1 MNHNY, CDR2 SVGAGI (reference sequence). CDR3 sequence: CASRPDRENYGYTF.

V gene TRBV5-1 combines with J gene TRBJ2-2. Germline CDR1 is SGHRS and CDR2 is YFSETQ. The CDR3 sequence is 13 residues long. The CDR3 spells CASSRYQTGELFF. Drawing the rest from reference TRBV5-1 and TRBJ2-2, the complete variable domain is KAGVTQTPRYLIKTRGQQVTLSCSPISGHRSVSWYQQTPGQGLQFLFEYFSETQRNKGNFPGRFSGRQFSNSRSEMNVSTLELGDSALYLCASSRYQTGELFFGEGSRLTVL.

This chain joins TRBV20-1 and TRBJ2-5; TCRdb returns TRBD2, unconfirmable since there is no DNA. In germline, CDR1 is DFQATT, CDR2 SNEGSKA (reference sequence). CDR3 length: 15 residues. This chain's CDR3 is CSASKRGAFQETQYF.

This chain links TRBV28 with TRBJ1-1; there is no DNA to check the TCRdb D call of TRBD1. Germline V gene lookup returns CDR1 MDHEN and CDR2 SYDVKM. The CDR3 spans 14 residues. This chain's CDR3 is CASGLQGTGTEAFF. The full variable domain, with the rest looked up from reference TRBV28 and TRBJ1-1, is DVKVTQSSRYLVKRTGEKVFLECVQDMDHENMFWYRQDPGLGLRLIYFSYDVKMKEKGDIPEGYSVSREKKERFSLILESASTNQTSMYLCASGLQGTGTEAFFGQGTRLTVV.

The chain carries TRBV15 and TRBJ2-7; TCRdb selects TRBD1, and the lack of DNA leaves this call unchecked. This CDR3 contains 14 residues. Germline CDR1 LNHNV, CDR2 YYDKDF (reference sequence). CDR3 protein: CATSSGGPTYEQYF. The whole variable domain, filled in from reference TRBV15 and TRBJ2-7, reads DAMVIQNPRYQVTQFGKPVTLSCSQTLNHNVMYWYQQKSSQAPKLLFHYYDKDFNNEADTPDNFQSRRPNTSFCFLDIRSPGLGDTAMYLCATSSGGPTYEQYFGPGTRLTVT.

This chain uses TRBV7-2 with TRBJ2-7; TCRdb's D call of TRBD1 is untestable without DNA. CDR3 length equals 17 residues. Germline V gene sequence: CDR1 SGHTA, CDR2 FQGNSA. CDR3 protein: CASSRRTGNSGLNEQYF. Variable domain in full (rest from reference TRBV7-2 and TRBJ2-7): GAGVSQSPSNKVTEKGKDVELRCDPISGHTALYWYRQSLGQGLEFLIYFQGNSAPDKSGLPSDRFSAERTGGSVSTLTIQRTQQEDSAVYLCASSRRTGNSGLNEQYFGPGTRLTVT.

The genes are TRBV7-9 and TRBJ1-2. The CDR3 totals 15 residues. Germline V lookup: CDR1 SEHNR, CDR2 FQNEAQ (reference sequence). The CDR3 here is CASSARRSIDYGYTF.

The V and J genes are TRBV20-1 and TRBJ1-2. Germline CDR1 DFQATT, CDR2 SNEGSKA (reference sequence). This CDR3 contains 14 residues. CDR3 protein: CSASRPTSDYGYTF.

The genes are TRBV10-3 and TRBJ1-5; lacking DNA, the TRBD1 call made by TCRdb goes unchecked. Germline CDR1 is ENHRY and CDR2 is SYGVKD. The CDR3 sequence is 13 residues long. The CDR3 loop reads CAISDRAETPQHF.

The chain employs TRBV4-2 and TRBJ2-7. The germline CDR1 and CDR2 sequences are LGHNA and YNFKEQ. CDR3 size: 14 residues. This CDR3 reads CASSQDSGLYEQYF.

The genes are TRBV20-1 and TRBJ2-4; the TCRdb D gene call, TRBD1, has no DNA to confirm it. The CDR3 sequence is 13 residues long. Germline values: CDR1 DFQATT, CDR2 SNEGSKA (reference sequence). CDR3: CSARIPGQNIQYF.

The chain couples TRBV4-2 to TRBJ1-4; TCRdb lists TRBD1, though no DNA is available to test this call. CDR3 size: 15 residues. Germline loops: CDR1 LGHNA, CDR2 YNFKEQ. CDR3 residues: CASSPAGTGNEKLFF.

V usage is TRBV4-2 and J usage is TRBJ2-7; the D call from TCRdb, TRBD1, cannot be confirmed without DNA. The CDR3 totals 13 residues. Germline assignment: CDR1 LGHNA and CDR2 YNFKEQ. The chain's CDR3 is CASKGQGRSEQYF.

The V and J genes are TRBV18 and TRBJ2-7; TCRdb names TRBD1, which stays unverified in the absence of DNA. CDR1 and CDR2 from the germline V gene are KGHSH and LQKENI. The CDR3 length is 17 residues. The CDR3: CASSPRSGQGNSYEQYF.

The rearrangement links TRBV6-4 to TRBJ1-4; TCRdb's D call of TRBD1 is untestable without DNA. The CDR3 loop spans 14 amino acids. From germline, CDR1 is MRHNA and CDR2 SNTAGT. The CDR3 here is CASSPSTGDEKLFF.

The chain links TRBV20-1 to TRBJ2-4; TCRdb's D call, TRBD1, is unchecked because there is no DNA. This CDR3 contains 15 residues. Germline assignment: CDR1 DFQATT and CDR2 SNEGSKA (reference sequence). The CDR3 spells CSAPTQGGAKNIQYF.

V gene TRBV30 combines with J gene TRBJ1-1; TCRdb's assignment of TRBD1 cannot be checked, as there is no DNA. The CDR3 covers 13 residues. Germline V lookup: CDR1 GTSNPN, CDR2 SVGIG (reference sequence). The CDR3 spells CAWSQDGGVEAFF.

The chain recombines TRBV4-3 with TRBJ1-5; TCRdb selects TRBD1, and the lack of DNA leaves this call unchecked. Looked up from germline, CDR1 is LGHNA and CDR2 is YSLEER. The CDR3 runs to 14 residues. This CDR3 reads CASSQEAGNQPQHF.

The chain combines TRBV27 with TRBJ1-5; the D gene TCRdb calls, TRBD1, cannot be checked with no DNA. The CDR3 is 16 residues long. Germline V gives CDR1 MNHEY, CDR2 SMNVEV (reference sequence). CDR3 amino acids: CASSRTGYGKNQPQHF.

The chain recombines TRBV30 with TRBJ1-5; TCRdb picks TRBD1, but there is no DNA to check that call. The CDR3 extends over 16 amino acids. Per the germline V gene, CDR1 is GTSNPN and CDR2 is SVGIG (reference sequence). The CDR3 here is CAWSEEFGGGDQPQHF.